One and the same sample provided the 17 T cell receptor beta chains below, sequenced in a study of blood T cell repertoires in COVID-19. Method: immunoSEQ multiplex PCR; TCRdb's copy keeps in-frame clones and lacks some. The sample carries about 45,000 clones, roughly nine tenths recorded once. The sequencing sample was made of peripheral blood. These receptors were collected from a middle-aged man with COVID-19, enrolled during active disease.

The rearrangement uses TRBV27 and TRBJ1-6; D is unclear. Germline lookup yields CDR1 MNHEY and CDR2 SMNVEV (reference sequence). V was clipped by 9 bases and J by 4 bases, with 13 bases between them. There are 14 residues in the CDR3. DNA of the CDR3: TGTGCCAGTTCAGCGTCAGTTTATAATTCACCCCTCCACTTT. The encoded protein is CASSASVYNSPLHF.

The J gene is TRBJ1-4, the V gene TRBV6-5; D might be TRBD1 (6 bases). The V gene lost 5 bases and the J gene lost 7 bases, with 17 bases spanning the gap. The germline gives CDR1 MNHEY, CDR2 SVGAGI. The CDR3 is 15 amino acids. CDR3 residues: CASSTTGLQGEKLFF. The CDR3 DNA follows: TGTGCCAGCAGTACTACAGGGCTACAAGGTGAAAAACTGTTTTTT.

The rearrangement uses TRBV6-5 and TRBJ1-2, with a tentative D call TRBD1 (6 bases). CDR1 is MNHEY, CDR2 SVGAGI, per germline. Between the trimmed V and J ends, which lost 6 bases and 4 bases, there was a span of 12 bases. The CDR3 has 13 amino acids. The CDR3, as DNA: TGTGCCAGCAGACAACAGGGCCTCTATGGCTACACCTTC. Translation: CASRQQGLYGYTF.

The chain employs TRBV5-4 and TRBJ2-5, with 9 bases fitting TRBD2. V shed 4 bases, J shed 3 bases, and the junction held 7 bases outside the gene matches. From germline, CDR1 is SGHNT and CDR2 YYREEE (reference sequence). The CDR3 length is 15 residues. CDR3 nucleotides: TGTGCCAGCAGCGAGAAGACTAGCGGTAAAGAGACCCAGTACTTC. This translates into CASSEKTSGKETQYF.

The rearrangement uses TRBV27 and TRBJ1-5; possibly TRBD1 for D (5 bases). CDR1 is MNHEY and CDR2 is SMNVEV in the germline V gene (reference sequence). The CDR3 covers 14 residues. The V end lost 6 bases, the J end lost 3 bases, and 12 bases lay between the germline ends. CDR3 protein: CASRLAGINQPQHF. CDR3 nucleotides: TGTGCCAGCAGATTGGCAGGGATCAATCAGCCCCAGCATTTT.

The rearrangement links TRBV5-1 to TRBJ2-2, with TRBD2 identical over 12 bases. V lost 2 bases to trimming and J lost 7 bases; unmatched junction nucleotides: 3. This CDR3 comprises 15 residues. The germline gives CDR1 SGHRS, CDR2 YFSETQ. In nucleotides, the CDR3 is TGCGCCAGCAGCTTACAGACTAGCGGGAGCGGGGAGCTGTTTTTT. It is translated as CASSLQTSGSGELFF.

This clone was detected a few times. CDR3 in amino acids: CASSEFASGSDEQFF. CDR3 bases: TGCGCCAGCAGCGAGTTCGCTAGCGGGAGCGATGAGCAGTTCTTC. This chain joins TRBV5-1 and TRBJ2-1; TRBD2 agrees at 10 bases. Germline V gene sequence: CDR1 SGHRS, CDR2 YFSETQ. The CDR3 covers 15 residues. J gave up 8 bases and V 4 bases, and 9 bases lay outside the gene matches.

This clone was detected a few times. The chain uses TRBV5-4 and TRBJ2-7; 9 bases are a match to TRBD1. Germline loops: CDR1 SGHNT, CDR2 YYREEE (reference sequence). V lost 4 bases, J lost 6 bases, and 5 bases stayed unmatched. This CDR3 has 13 residues. The CDR3 DNA sequence: TGTGCCAGCAGCCAGGGACAGGGTGGCGAGCAGTACTTC. This gives the protein CASSQGQGGEQYF. Drawing the rest from reference TRBV5-4 and TRBJ2-7, the complete variable domain is ETGVTQSPTHLIKTRGQQVTLRCSSQSGHNTVSWYQQALGQGPQFIFQYYREEENGRGNFPPRFSGLQFPNYSSELNVNALELDDSALYLCASSQGQGGEQYFGPGTRLTVT.

The chain uses TRBV21-1 and TRBJ1-4; the table names TRBD1, a call not compared with the DNA. TRBV21-1 is a recognized pseudogene. This CDR3 has 14 residues. DNA of the CDR3: TGTGCCAGCAGCAAGGACAGGGGATTCGAAAAACTGTTTTTT. Encoded protein: CASSKDRGFEKLFF.

The chain combines TRBV6-5 with TRBJ1-3; D is ambiguous. CDR3 length: 14 amino acids. Germline V CDR1 and CDR2: MNHEY, SVGAGI. Trimming took off 6 bases at V and 0 bases at J, with 9 bases between the two ends. CDR3 protein: CASRVEASGNTIYF. The CDR3 DNA reads TGTGCCAGCAGAGTCGAGGCCTCTGGAAACACCATATATTTT.

The chain couples TRBV5-1 to TRBJ2-3; 10 positions agree with TRBD1. V trimming: 4 bases; J trimming: 5 bases; junction bases outside the gene matches: 7. Germline V CDR1 and CDR2: SGHRS, YFSETQ. The CDR3 extends over 15 amino acids. The CDR3 nucleotides are TGCGCCAGCAGCGGTGATGGGACAGGGGTAGATACGCAGTATTTT. The encoded protein is CASSGDGTGVDTQYF.

The chain carries TRBV7-8 and TRBJ1-5; tentatively, D is TRBD1 (6 bases). Germline V CDR1 and CDR2: SGHVS, FQNEAQ. The V end lost 5 bases, the J end lost 4 bases, and 21 bases lay between the germline ends. The CDR3 length is 17 residues. CDR3 DNA: TGTGCCAGCAGCCCTATCCCGAGGGGCAGGGGAAATCAGCCCCAGCATTTT. Protein product: CASSPIPRGRGNQPQHF.

The rearrangement joins TRBV10-1 to TRBJ1-4, with 10 bases aligning to TRBD1. The V gene end was trimmed by 5 bases and the J gene end by 3 bases; junction bases not matched to a gene: 12. Germline V gives CDR1 WNHNN, CDR2 SYGVQD (reference sequence). The CDR3 is made up of 18 amino acids. CDR3 sequence: CASSLDRGNLRANEKLFF. CDR3 sequence (DNA): TGCGCCAGCAGTCTGGACAGGGGGAACCTCAGAGCTAATGAAAAACTGTTTTTT.

V and J are TRBV4-3 and TRBJ2-5, with D possibly matching TRBD1 (6 bases). CDR1 and CDR2 (germline): LGHNA, YSLEER. This CDR3 contains 16 residues. V gave up 4 bases and J gave up 5 bases, with 20 bases separating them. The CDR3 region has the DNA TGCGCCAGCAGCCCCGAAATTACTCAGGGGTGGGAGACCCAGTACTTC. It codes for CASSPEITQGWETQYF.

J is TRBJ2-2 and V is TRBV24-1; 9 bases match TRBD1. This CDR3 region has 15 residues. Germline assignment: CDR1 KGHDR and CDR2 SFDVKD. Trimming cost V 4 bases and J 4 bases; bases outside gene matches: 3. The CDR3 sequence is CATSEGTGITGELFF. CDR3 nucleotides: TGTGCCACCAGTGAGGGGACAGGGATCACCGGGGAGCTGTTTTTT.

The chain carries TRBV24-1 and TRBJ2-7; TRBD2 agrees at 11 bases. Germline trimming cut 5 bases from V and 2 bases from J; bases unmatched to any gene: 7. The CDR3 has 16 amino acids. Germline V lookup: CDR1 KGHDR, CDR2 SFDVKD. The CDR3 here is CATSAPGGLAAYEQYF. DNA of the CDR3: TGTGCCACCAGTGCCCCTGGGGGACTAGCGGCCTACGAGCAGTACTTC.

The genes are TRBV4-2 and TRBJ2-1, with D hard to call. The length of the CDR3 is 14 residues. The germline V gene encodes CDR1 LGHNA and CDR2 YNFKEQ. V was clipped by 3 bases and J by 2 bases, with 8 bases between them. CDR3 DNA: TGTGCCAGCAGCCATCTAAAGACCTACAATGAGCAGTTCTTC. This encodes CASSHLKTYNEQFF.